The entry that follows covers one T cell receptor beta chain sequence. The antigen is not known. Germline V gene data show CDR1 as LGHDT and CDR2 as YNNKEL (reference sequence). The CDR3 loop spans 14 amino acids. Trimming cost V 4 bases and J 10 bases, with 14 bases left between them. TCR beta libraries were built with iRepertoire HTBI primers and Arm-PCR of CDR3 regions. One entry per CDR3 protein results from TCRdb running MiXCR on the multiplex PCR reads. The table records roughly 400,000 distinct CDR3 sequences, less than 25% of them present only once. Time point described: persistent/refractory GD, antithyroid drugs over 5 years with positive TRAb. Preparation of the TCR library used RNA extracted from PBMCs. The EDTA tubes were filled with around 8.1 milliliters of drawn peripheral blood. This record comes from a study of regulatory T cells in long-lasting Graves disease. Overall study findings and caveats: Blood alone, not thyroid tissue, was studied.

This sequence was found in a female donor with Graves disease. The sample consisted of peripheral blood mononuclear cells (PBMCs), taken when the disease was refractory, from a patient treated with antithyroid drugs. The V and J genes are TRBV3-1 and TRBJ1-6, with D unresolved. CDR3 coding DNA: TGTGCCAGCAGCCTAGACCAGCCGTCGTCACCCCTCCACTTT. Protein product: CASSLDQPSSPLHF.